This T cell receptor beta chain was captured in a study of T cells in Graves' hyperthyroidism and ophthalmopathy. Notes on the study in general: Most thyroid clonotypes that were expanded above 0.001 also turned up in blood.

The germline gives CDR1 SNHLY, CDR2 FYNNEI. This CDR3 region has 15 residues. The V gene lost 6 bases and the J gene lost 0 bases, with 12 bases spanning the gap. This clonotype appeared many times. Its matching antigen is unknown. The source material, RNA transcripts, was used to amplify TCR beta CDR3 regions. The HTBI primer set was used in a first-round RT-PCR of the TCR CDR3. From the multiplex PCR reads, TCRdb called clonotypes with MiXCR, one entry per CDR3 protein. The profile shows over 450,000 distinct CDR3 sequences, 15% to 20% of them singletons. The TCR comes from a woman younger than 30 with Graves' ophthalmopathy. The sequencing sample was made of blood. The chain links TRBV2 to TRBJ1-5, with a weak D call TRBD1 (6 bases). CDR3 DNA: TGTGCCAGCAGCGAGACAGGAGCTAGCAATCAGCCCCAGCATTTT. Protein product: CASSETGASNQPQHF.